This T cell receptor (beta chain) was profiled in a study of T cells in Graves' hyperthyroidism and ophthalmopathy. In its sample, this clonotype was seen a few times. Newly diagnosed patients aged 18 to 65 had hyperthyroidism of under 2 months' duration. Amplified regions were TCR beta CDR3 sequences from RNA transcripts. HTBI primers were employed in a first-round RT-PCR of the TCR CDR3. TCRdb processed the multiplex PCR reads anew with MiXCR; each CDR3 protein has one entry. Found here are roughly 840,000 distinct CDR3 sequences, roughly 40% of them singletons; the top ten hold 7.5% to 9.5%. The TCR sequence derives from a young man with Graves' hyperthyroidism. Sequences were obtained from blood.

CDR3 region: CASSSLDRGGTEAFF. The CDR3 coding sequence is TGTGCCAGCAGTTCTTTGGACAGGGGAGGCACTGAAGCTTTCTTT. The genes are TRBV7-9 and TRBJ1-1; 9 nucleotides line up with TRBD1. There are 15 residues in the CDR3. V was clipped by 6 bases and J by 4 bases; unmatched bases: 9. From germline, CDR1 is SEHNR and CDR2 FQNEAQ (reference sequence).